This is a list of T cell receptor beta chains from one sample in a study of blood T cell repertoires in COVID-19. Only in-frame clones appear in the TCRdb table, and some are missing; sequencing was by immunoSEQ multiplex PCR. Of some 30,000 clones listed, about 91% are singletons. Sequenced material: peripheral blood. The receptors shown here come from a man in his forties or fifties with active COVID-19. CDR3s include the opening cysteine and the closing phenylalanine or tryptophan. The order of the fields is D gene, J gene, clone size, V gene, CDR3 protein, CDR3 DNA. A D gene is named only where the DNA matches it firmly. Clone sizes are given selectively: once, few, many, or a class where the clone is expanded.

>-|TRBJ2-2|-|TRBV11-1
CASSLQSTGELFF
TGTGCCAGCAGCTTACAATCCACCGGGGAGCTGTTTTTT
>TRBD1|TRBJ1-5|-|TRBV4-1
CASSQVPGGLGQPQHF
TGCGCCAGCAGCCAAGTCCCAGGGGGCTTGGGTCAGCCCCAGCATTTT
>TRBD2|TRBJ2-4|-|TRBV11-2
CASSLAGASGRGLRDIQYF
TGTGCCAGCAGCTTAGCTGGGGCTAGCGGGAGGGGGCTGCGAGACATTCAGTACTTC
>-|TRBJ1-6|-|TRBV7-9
CASSPRDFNTSPLHF
TGTGCCAGCAGCCCGCGGGACTTCAACACTTCACCCCTCCACTTT
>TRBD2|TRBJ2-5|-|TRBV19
CASSIRAGGGERETQYF
TGTGCCAGTAGTATTCGGGCTGGGGGGGGAGAGAGAGAGACCCAGTACTTC
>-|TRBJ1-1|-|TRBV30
CAWRSRGLRTEAFF
TGTGCCTGGAGGAGTAGGGGCTTGAGAACTGAAGCTTTCTTT
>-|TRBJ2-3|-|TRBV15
CATSRGAGALNTDTQYF
TGTGCCACCAGCAGAGGAGCAGGGGCGCTTAACACAGATACGCAGTATTTT
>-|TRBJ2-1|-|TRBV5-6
CASSFTGTNSYNEQFF
TGTGCCAGCAGCTTTACCGGGACAAACTCCTACAATGAGCAGTTCTTC
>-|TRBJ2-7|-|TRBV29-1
CSVVTGYEQYF
TGCAGCGTTGTAACAGGCTACGAGCAGTACTTC
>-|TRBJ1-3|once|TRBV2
CASSEARGGGNTIYF
TGTGCCAGCAGTGAAGCTAGGGGGGGCGGAAACACCATATATTTT
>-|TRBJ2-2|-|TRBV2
CASFSRGPNTGELFF
TGTGCCAGCTTTTCGCGGGGGCCTAACACCGGGGAGCTGTTTTTT
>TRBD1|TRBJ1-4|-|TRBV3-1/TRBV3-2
CASSTRQGTNEKLFF
TGTGCCAGCAGCACCCGACAGGGGACTAATGAAAAACTGTTTTTT
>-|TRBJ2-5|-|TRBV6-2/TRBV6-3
CASSIVGGQETQYF
TGTGCCAGCAGTATAGTGGGGGGCCAAGAGACCCAGTACTTC
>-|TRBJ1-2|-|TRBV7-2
CASSINREYGYTF
TGTGCCAGCAGCATCAACAGGGAATATGGCTACACCTTC
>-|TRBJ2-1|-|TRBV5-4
CASSFNNEQFF
TGTGCCAGCAGCTTTAACAATGAGCAGTTCTTC
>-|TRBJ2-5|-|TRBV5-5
CASSREGRWGLGETQYF
TGTGCCAGCAGCCGGGAAGGGAGATGGGGGCTGGGGGAGACCCAGTACTTC
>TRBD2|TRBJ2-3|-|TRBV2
CASSVSSGWVDTQYF
TGTGCCAGCAGTGTATCTAGCGGGTGGGTGGATACGCAGTATTTT
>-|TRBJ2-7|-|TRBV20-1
CSASRDRGKGYEQYF
TGCAGTGCTAGTCGAGATCGCGGGAAGGGTTACGAGCAGTACTTC
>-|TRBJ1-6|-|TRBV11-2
CASSFPGVNSPLHF
TGTGCCAGCAGCTTCCCAGGGGTAAATTCACCCCTCCACTTT
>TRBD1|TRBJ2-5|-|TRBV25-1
CASSEFTGGVQETQYF
TGTGCCAGCAGTGAATTTACAGGGGGAGTACAAGAGACCCAGTACTTC
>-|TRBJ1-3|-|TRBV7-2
CASSSRREISGNTIYF
TGTGCCAGCAGCTCGCGTAGAGAAATCTCTGGAAACACCATATATTTT
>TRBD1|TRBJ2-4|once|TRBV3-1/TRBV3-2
CASSQRGPTGGNIQYF
TGTGCCAGCAGCCAAAGGGGGCCGACAGGGGGAAACATTCAGTACTTC
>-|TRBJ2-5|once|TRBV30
CAWNVGGGDQETQYF
TGTGCCTGGAATGTGGGAGGGGGAGACCAAGAGACCCAGTACTTC
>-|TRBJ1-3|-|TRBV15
CATSREGGAGGNTIYF
TGTGCCACCAGCAGAGAGGGAGGGGCCGGTGGAAACACCATATATTTT
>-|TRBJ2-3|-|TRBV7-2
CASSVAGDTDTQYF
TGTGCCAGCAGCGTAGCCGGAGACACAGATACGCAGTATTTT
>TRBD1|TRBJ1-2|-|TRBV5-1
CASSPEQGAVYGYTF
TGCGCCAGCAGCCCGGAACAGGGGGCAGTCTATGGCTACACCTTC
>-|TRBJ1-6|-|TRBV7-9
CASSQDSPQGNSPLHF
TGTGCCAGCAGCCAGGACAGCCCTCAGGGTAATTCACCCCTCCACTTT
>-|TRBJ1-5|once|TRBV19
CASRGGDGGNNQPQHF
TGTGCCAGTAGGGGAGGGGATGGAGGGAACAATCAGCCCCAGCATTTT
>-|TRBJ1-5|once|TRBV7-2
CASSPRTDLSNQPQHF
TGTGCCAGCAGCCCACGGACAGACCTTAGCAATCAGCCCCAGCATTTT
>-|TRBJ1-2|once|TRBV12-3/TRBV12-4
CASSKQGHYGYTF
TGTGCCAGCAGCAAACAGGGCCACTATGGCTACACCTTC
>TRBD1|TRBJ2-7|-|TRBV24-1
CATSDRGQGYEQYF
TGTGCCACCAGTGACCGGGGACAGGGGTACGAGCAGTACTTC
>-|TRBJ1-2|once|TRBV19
CASSIPQTGKYGYTF
TGTGCCAGTAGTATCCCTCAAACAGGGAAGTATGGCTACACCTTC
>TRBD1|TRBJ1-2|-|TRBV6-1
CASSEIGTGDYGYTF
TGTGCCAGCAGTGAAATTGGGACAGGGGATTATGGCTACACCTTC
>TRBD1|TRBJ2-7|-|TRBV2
CASSRGQGGSYEQYF
TGTGCCAGCAGTAGGGGACAGGGGGGCTCCTACGAGCAGTACTTC
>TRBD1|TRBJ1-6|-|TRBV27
CASSGTASPFYNSPLHF
TGTGCCAGCAGCGGGACAGCAAGCCCCTTCTATAATTCACCCCTCCACTTT
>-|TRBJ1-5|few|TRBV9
CASSGQGGSQPQHF
TGTGCCAGCAGCGGGCAGGGAGGGAGTCAGCCCCAGCATTTT
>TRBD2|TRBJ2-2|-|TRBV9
CASSVGLAGGELFF
TGTGCCAGCAGCGTAGGACTAGCGGGGGGAGAGCTGTTTTTT
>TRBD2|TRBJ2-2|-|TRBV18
CASSPEIAGKSGELFF
TGTGCCAGCTCACCTGAGATAGCGGGAAAGTCCGGGGAGCTGTTTTTT
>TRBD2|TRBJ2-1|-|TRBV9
CASSASGFPQFF
TGTGCCAGCAGCGCTAGCGGTTTCCCGCAGTTCTTC
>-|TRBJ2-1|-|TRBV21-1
CASSKPQGRDRVVPYNEQFF
TGTGCCAGCAGCAAACCACAGGGGAGGGACAGGGTAGTACCCTACAATGAGCAGTTCTTC
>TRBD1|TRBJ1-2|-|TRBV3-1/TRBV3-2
CASSHLWTGGLYGYTF
TGTGCCAGCAGCCACCTCTGGACAGGGGGATTATATGGCTACACCTTC
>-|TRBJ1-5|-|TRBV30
CAWSVRGIGNQPQHF
TGTGCCTGGAGTGTGAGAGGGATCGGCAATCAGCCCCAGCATTTT
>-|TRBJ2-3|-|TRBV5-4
CASSLPLAQGTDTQYF
TGTGCCAGCAGCCTCCCGCTAGCGCAAGGCACAGATACGCAGTATTTT
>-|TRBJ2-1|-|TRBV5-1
CASSPIGLGGEQFF
TGCGCCAGCAGCCCCATTGGTCTGGGAGGTGAGCAGTTCTTC
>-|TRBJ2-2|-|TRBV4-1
CASSLRAWAGELFF
TGCGCCAGCAGCCTCAGGGCGTGGGCCGGGGAGCTGTTTTTT
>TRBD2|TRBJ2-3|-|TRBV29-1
CSVEGGGGIGTDTQYF
TGCAGCGTTGAAGGGGGCGGGGGAATCGGGACAGATACGCAGTATTTT
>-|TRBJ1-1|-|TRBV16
CASSRGVPPNTEAFF
TGTGCCAGCAGCCGCGGGGTGCCTCCGAACACTGAAGCTTTCTTT
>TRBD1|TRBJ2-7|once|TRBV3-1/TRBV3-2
CASSQGTPGGSYEQYF
TGTGCCAGCAGCCAAGGAACTCCAGGGGGCTCCTACGAGCAGTACTTC
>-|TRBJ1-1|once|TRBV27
CASSLKRNTEAFF
TGTGCCAGCAGTTTAAAGAGGAACACTGAAGCTTTCTTT
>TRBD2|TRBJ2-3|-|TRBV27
CASSPRAGDSDTQYF
TGTGCCAGCAGCCCACGGGCGGGAGATTCAGATACGCAGTATTTT
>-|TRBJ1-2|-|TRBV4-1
CASSQAWGREDYGYTF
TGCGCCAGCAGCCAAGCCTGGGGCAGGGAGGACTATGGCTACACCTTC
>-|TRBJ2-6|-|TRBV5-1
CASSLTGTGANVLTF
TGCGCCAGCAGCTTAACAGGGACAGGGGCCAACGTCCTGACTTTC
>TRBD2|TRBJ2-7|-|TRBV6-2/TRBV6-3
CASSYPTSGRASNPYEQYF
TGTGCCAGCAGTTACCCGACTAGCGGGAGGGCCTCCAATCCCTACGAGCAGTACTTC
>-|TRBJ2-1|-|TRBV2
CASGSVYEQFF
TGTGCCAGCGGTAGTGTCTATGAGCAGTTCTTC
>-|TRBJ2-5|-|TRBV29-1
CSVRGAGDETQYF
TGCAGCGTTCGGGGAGCCGGCGACGAGACCCAGTACTTC
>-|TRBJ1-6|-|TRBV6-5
CASGRMIPYNSPLHF
TGTGCCAGCGGGCGAATGATCCCCTATAATTCACCCCTCCACTTT
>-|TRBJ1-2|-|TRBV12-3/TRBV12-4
CASSFGGGYTF
TGTGCCAGCAGTTTCGGGGGTGGCTACACCTTC
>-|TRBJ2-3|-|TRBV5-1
CASSLASGAGDTQYF
TGCGCCAGCAGCTTGGCGTCAGGGGCGGGAGATACGCAGTATTTT
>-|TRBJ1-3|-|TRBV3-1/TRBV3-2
CASSQRGNTIYF
TGTGCCAGCAGCCAACGTGGAAACACCATATATTTT
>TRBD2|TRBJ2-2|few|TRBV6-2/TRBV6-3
CASSLRPSGYHTGELFF
TGTGCCAGCAGCCTCAGACCTAGCGGGTACCACACCGGGGAGCTGTTTTTT